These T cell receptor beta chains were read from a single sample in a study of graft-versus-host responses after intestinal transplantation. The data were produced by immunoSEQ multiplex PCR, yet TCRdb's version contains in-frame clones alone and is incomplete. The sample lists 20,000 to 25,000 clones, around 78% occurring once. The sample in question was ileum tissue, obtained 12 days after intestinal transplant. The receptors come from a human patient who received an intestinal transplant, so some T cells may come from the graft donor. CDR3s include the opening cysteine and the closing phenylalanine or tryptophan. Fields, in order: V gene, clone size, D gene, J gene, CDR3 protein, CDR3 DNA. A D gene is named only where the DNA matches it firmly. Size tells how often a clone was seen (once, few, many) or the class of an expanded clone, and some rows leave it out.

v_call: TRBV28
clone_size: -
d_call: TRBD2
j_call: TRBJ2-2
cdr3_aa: CASSTSGGGRSGELFF
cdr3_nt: TGTGCCAGCTCGACTAGCGGGGGGGGTAGGAGCGGGGAGCTGTTTTTT

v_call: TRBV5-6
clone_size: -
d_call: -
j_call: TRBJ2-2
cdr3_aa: CASSLAPDYNTGELFF
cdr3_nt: TGTGCCAGCAGCTTGGCGCCAGATTATAACACCGGGGAGCTGTTTTTT

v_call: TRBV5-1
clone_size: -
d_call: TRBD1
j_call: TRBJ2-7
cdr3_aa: CASSFLGTGNYEQYF
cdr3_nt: TGCGCCAGCAGCTTTTTGGGGACAGGGAACTACGAGCAGTACTTC

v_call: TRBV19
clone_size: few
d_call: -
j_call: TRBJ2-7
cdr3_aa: CASSAPGGRYEQYF
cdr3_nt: TGTGCCAGTAGTGCCCCTGGGGGCAGGTACGAGCAGTACTTC

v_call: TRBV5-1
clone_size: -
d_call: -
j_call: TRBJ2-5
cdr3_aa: CANRETQYF
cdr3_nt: TGCGCCAACCGGGAGACCCAGTACTTC

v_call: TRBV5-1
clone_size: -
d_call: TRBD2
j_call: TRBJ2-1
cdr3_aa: CASSLDEAGGLLDEQFF
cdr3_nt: TGCGCCAGCAGCTTGGACGAAGCGGGGGGGCTTTTGGATGAGCAGTTCTTC

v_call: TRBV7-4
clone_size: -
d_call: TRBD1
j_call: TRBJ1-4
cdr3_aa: CASSLATGGGYRRSEKLFF
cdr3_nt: TGTGCCAGCAGCTTAGCCACAGGGGGCGGGTACCGTAGGAGTGAAAAACTGTTTTTT

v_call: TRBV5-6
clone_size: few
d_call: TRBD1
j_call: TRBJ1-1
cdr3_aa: CASSPPGTVRDTEAFF
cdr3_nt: TGTGCCAGCAGCCCGCCCGGGACAGTCCGGGACACTGAAGCTTTCTTT

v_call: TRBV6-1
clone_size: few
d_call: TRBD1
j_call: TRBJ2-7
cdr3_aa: CASRGGPGYEQYF
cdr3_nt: TGTGCCAGCAGAGGGGGCCCAGGGTACGAGCAGTACTTC

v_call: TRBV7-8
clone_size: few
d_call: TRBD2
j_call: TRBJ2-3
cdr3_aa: CASSYQIGTSGRAQDTQYF
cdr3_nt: TGTGCCAGCAGCTACCAGATTGGTACTAGCGGGAGGGCCCAAGATACGCAGTATTTT

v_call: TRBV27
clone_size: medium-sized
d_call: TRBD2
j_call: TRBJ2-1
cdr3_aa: CASRPLAGGRDEQFF
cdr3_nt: TGTGCCAGCAGACCACTAGCGGGAGGAAGGGATGAGCAGTTCTTC

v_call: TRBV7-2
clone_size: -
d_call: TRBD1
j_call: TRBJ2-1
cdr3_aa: CASRTDRAYNEQFF
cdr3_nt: TGTGCCAGCCGGACGGACAGGGCCTACAATGAGCAGTTCTTC

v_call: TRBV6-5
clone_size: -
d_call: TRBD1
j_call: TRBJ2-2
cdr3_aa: CASSPTGAGELFF
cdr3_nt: TGTGCCAGCAGCCCGACAGGGGCCGGGGAGCTGTTTTTT

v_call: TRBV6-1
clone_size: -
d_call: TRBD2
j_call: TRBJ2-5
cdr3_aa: CASGEGGSQETQYF
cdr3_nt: TGTGCCAGCGGCGAGGGAGGGAGCCAAGAGACCCAGTACTTC

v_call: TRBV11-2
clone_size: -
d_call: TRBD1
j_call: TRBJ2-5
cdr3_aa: CASSQPDRGQETQYF
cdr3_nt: TGTGCCAGCAGCCAACCGGACAGGGGGCAAGAGACCCAGTACTTC

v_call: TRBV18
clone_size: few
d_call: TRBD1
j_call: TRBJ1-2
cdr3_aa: CASSAGQGLNYGYTF
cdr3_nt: TGTGCCAGCTCCGCGGGACAGGGCCTTAACTATGGCTACACCTTC

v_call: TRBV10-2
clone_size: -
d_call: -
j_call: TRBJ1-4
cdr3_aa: CATEGLRRKLFF
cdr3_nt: TGCGCCACCGAGGGTTTGAGGCGAAAACTGTTTTTT

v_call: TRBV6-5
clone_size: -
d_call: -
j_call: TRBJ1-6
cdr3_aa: CASSYTRQATYSPLHF
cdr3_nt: TGTGCCAGCAGTTACACCCGACAGGCGACCTATTCACCCCTCCACTTT

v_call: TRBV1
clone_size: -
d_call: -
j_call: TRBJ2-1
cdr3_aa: CTSSQTLAGACDEQFF
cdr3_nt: TGCACCAGCAGCCAAACGCTAGCGGGAGCGTGTGATGAGCAGTTCTTC

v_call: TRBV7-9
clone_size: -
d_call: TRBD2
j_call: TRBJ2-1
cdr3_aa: CAGGSWAGGNEQFF
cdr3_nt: TGTGCCGGAGGGTCATGGGCGGGGGGGAATGAGCAGTTCTTC

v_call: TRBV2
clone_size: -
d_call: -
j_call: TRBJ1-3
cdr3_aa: CASSSQSSGNTIYF
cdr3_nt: TGTGCCAGCAGTTCCCAGTCATCTGGAAACACCATATATTTT

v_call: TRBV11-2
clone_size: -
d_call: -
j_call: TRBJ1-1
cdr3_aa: CASSLPFFTEAFF
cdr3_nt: TGTGCCAGCAGCCTCCCTTTCTTCACTGAAGCTTTCTTT

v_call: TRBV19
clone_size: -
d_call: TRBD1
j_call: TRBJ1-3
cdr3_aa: CASRGLNPTGTSGNTIYF
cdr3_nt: TGTGCCAGTAGGGGGCTTAACCCGACAGGGACCTCTGGAAACACCATATATTTT

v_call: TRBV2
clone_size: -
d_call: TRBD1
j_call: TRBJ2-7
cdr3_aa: CASSEGSGQGYEQYF
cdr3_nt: TGTGCCAGCAGTGAAGGGTCGGGACAGGGCTACGAGCAGTACTTC

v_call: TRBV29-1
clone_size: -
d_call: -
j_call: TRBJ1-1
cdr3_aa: CSGGGMNTEAFF
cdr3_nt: TGCAGCGGAGGGGGTATGAACACTGAAGCTTTCTTT

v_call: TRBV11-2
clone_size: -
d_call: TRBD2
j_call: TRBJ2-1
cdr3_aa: CASSLDGQRGEQFF
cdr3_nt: TGTGCCAGCAGCTTAGACGGGCAGCGGGGTGAGCAGTTCTTC

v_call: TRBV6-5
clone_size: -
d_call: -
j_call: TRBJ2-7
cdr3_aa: CASSWTGYEQYF
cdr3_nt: TGTGCCAGCAGTTGGACTGGTTACGAGCAGTACTTC

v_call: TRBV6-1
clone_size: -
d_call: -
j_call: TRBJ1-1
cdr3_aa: CASSFLPGLGTEAFF
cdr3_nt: TGTGCCAGCAGTTTCCTCCCAGGGCTGGGGACTGAAGCTTTCTTT

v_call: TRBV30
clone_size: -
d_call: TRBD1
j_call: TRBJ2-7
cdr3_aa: CAWSVPRTGRWEQYF
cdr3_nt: TGTGCCTGGAGTGTACCCAGGACAGGGCGTTGGGAGCAGTACTTC

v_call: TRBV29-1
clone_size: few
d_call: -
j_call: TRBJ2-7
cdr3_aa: CSVEDQGYEQYF
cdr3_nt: TGCAGCGTTGAAGATCAGGGCTACGAGCAGTACTTC

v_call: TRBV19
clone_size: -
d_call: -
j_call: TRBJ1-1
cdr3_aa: CASSIDRVGGNTEAFF
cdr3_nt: TGTGCCAGTAGTATAGATCGAGTCGGGGGGAACACTGAAGCTTTCTTT

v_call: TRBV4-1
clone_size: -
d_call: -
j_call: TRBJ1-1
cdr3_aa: CASSQDSGGLEAFF
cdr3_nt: TGCGCCAGCAGCCAAGATTCGGGTGGACTCGAAGCTTTCTTT